This TCR beta chain stems from a study of T cell repertoires in cytomegalovirus infection. Looking at the study overall: Indications of both CMV infection and matching HLA type were provided by public TCR beta signatures.

Study outcomes and limitations: HLA-C-restricted CMV-specific TCR beta clonotypes were dominant in the ex vivo response. Summed frequency of public TCR beta families distinguished CMV carriers with the relevant HLA.

In its sample, this clonotype was seen a few times. Its cognate antigen is unknown. MiXCR, run by TCRdb on the reads, gives a single entry per CDR3 protein. This sample has 97,000 or so distinct CDR3 sequences, with approximately 16% found just once. The V gene's germline CDR1 is KGHSH and CDR2 LQKENI. The CDR3 loop spans 11 amino acids. V lost 4 bases to trimming and J lost 6 bases, with 5 bases between them. Source material: PBMCs. The TCR comes from a human donor in good health (CMV status not recorded). Some clones in this sample may be carry-over from other donors' samples. The V and J genes are TRBV18 and TRBJ2-3; D gene unclear. CDR3 region: CASSLQDTQYF. In DNA form, the CDR3 reads TGTGCCAGCTCACTCCAGGATACGCAGTATTTT.